Below, 18 T cell receptor beta chains from the same sample are listed, as sequenced in a study of T cells expressing NK-cell markers. From its re-call of the 5' RACE reads, TCRdb lists each CDR3 protein once, without DNA. In total, the table holds hundreds of thousands of distinct CDR3 sequences. The specimen was blood T cells: a sorted CD56 or NKG2C T cell subset, CD4+ or CD8+ T cells, or bulk PBMC T cells (not recorded which). The origin of the receptors is a woman between 18 and 75 years old in good health.

The rearrangement links TRBV5-4 to TRBJ2-1. The CDR3 is made up of 14 amino acids. The germline gives CDR1 SGHNT, CDR2 YYREEE (reference sequence). The CDR3 reads CASRERTAHNEQFF.

The J gene is TRBJ2-3, the V gene TRBV15; TCRdb calls TRBD1, which cannot be checked without DNA. CDR1 LNHNV and CDR2 YYDKDF come from the germline V gene (reference sequence). The CDR3 runs to 15 residues. The CDR3 protein is CATSTSGGPHHTQYF.

This rearrangement joins TRBV27 to TRBJ1-4. Germline CDR1 MNHEY, CDR2 SMNVEV (reference sequence). The CDR3 length is 13 residues. CDR3 region: CASSLLGGQPMFF.

The J gene is TRBJ1-3, the V gene TRBV6-1; TCRdb picks TRBD1, but there is no DNA to check that call. The CDR3 has 17 amino acids. CDR1 MNHNS and CDR2 SASEGT come from the germline V gene. The CDR3 reads CASRTDDRGLHGNTIYF.

The V and J genes are TRBV20-1 and TRBJ2-2. CDR1 is DFQATT and CDR2 is SNEGSKA in the germline V gene (reference sequence). The CDR3 consists of 14 residues. CDR3: CSARPGINTGELFF.

The rearrangement uses TRBV19 and TRBJ1-1. The CDR3 contains 13 residues. Germline CDR1 reads LNHDA; CDR2 reads SQIVND (reference sequence). The CDR3 loop is CASGLDMNTEAFF.

This chain links TRBV7-2 with TRBJ2-5; TCRdb reports TRBD1, a call that lacks DNA to check it against. This CDR3 spans 16 amino acids. From germline, CDR1 is SGHTA and CDR2 FQGNSA. CDR3: CASSLAGQGFGQTQYF.

The chain recombines TRBV18 with TRBJ2-3; as DNA is missing, the TRBD1 call by TCRdb cannot be tested. The CDR3 spans 16 residues. Germline V gives CDR1 KGHSH, CDR2 LQKENI. The CDR3 sequence is CASSPSRGGNTDTQYF.

The chain uses TRBV25-1 and TRBJ1-5. Germline V gene data show CDR1 as MGHDK and CDR2 as SYGVNS. This CDR3 is 14 amino acids long. The CDR3 region is CASSAVFSNQPQHF.

This chain uses TRBV12-3 or TRBV12-4 with TRBJ1-6; there is no DNA to check the TCRdb D call of TRBD1. CDR3 length: 16 residues. The CDR3 loop reads CASSPRGQVVGSPLHF.

The rearrangement joins TRBV12-3 or TRBV12-4 to TRBJ1-3. The CDR3 has 15 amino acids. Here the CDR3 reads CASSFEGISGNTIYF.

V and J are TRBV12-3 or TRBV12-4 and TRBJ2-7; TCRdb's D call, TRBD2, is unchecked because there is no DNA. The CDR3 length is 15 residues. The CDR3 spells CASSSVAGGNWEQYF.

The gene calls are TRBV29-1 and TRBJ2-1; TCRdb's assignment of TRBD2 cannot be checked, as there is no DNA. CDR1 SQVTM and CDR2 ANQGSEA come from the germline V gene. There are 15 residues in the CDR3. CDR3 region: CSTLAGISSYNEQFF.

The gene calls are TRBV10-3 and TRBJ1-1. This CDR3 comprises 14 residues. CDR1 and CDR2 (germline): ENHRY, SYGVKD. The CDR3: CAISESGSGWEAFF.

This sequence joins TRBV19 and TRBJ2-2; TCRdb selects TRBD2, and the lack of DNA leaves this call unchecked. The CDR3 sequence is 15 residues long. CDR1 LNHDA and CDR2 SQIVND come from the germline V gene (reference sequence). The CDR3 reads CASSIGLVNTGELFF.

V and J are TRBV5-1 and TRBJ1-1. Germline V gene sequence: CDR1 SGHRS, CDR2 YFSETQ. This CDR3 region has 15 residues. CDR3 residues: CASSGRWKGNTEAFF.

The V gene is TRBV7-2, the J gene TRBJ2-5; TCRdb's D call of TRBD1 is untestable without DNA. CDR1 is SGHTA and CDR2 is FQGNSA in the germline V gene. The CDR3 is made up of 11 amino acids. CDR3 sequence reads: CASRRGETQYF.

This chain links TRBV20-1 with TRBJ2-7. From germline, CDR1 is DFQATT and CDR2 SNEGSKA (reference sequence). The CDR3 has 12 residues. The CDR3 loop reads CSATEVGFEQYF.